This is a list of T cell receptor beta chains from one sample in a study of response to subunit inactivated influenza vaccine. TCRdb called the RT-PCR reads again in MiXCR, with one record for every CDR3 protein. Of about 500,000 distinct CDR3 sequences listed, 15% to 20% are singletons. The sample consisted of CD4+ T cells sorted from PBMCs, taken roughly 24 months after vaccination. These receptors originate from a man aged 50 to 69 who received an inactivated influenza vaccine. Both conserved end residues are trimmed from each CDR3. A D gene is named only where the DNA matches it firmly. Size is stated for part of the rows, as once, few or many counts, or as a class when the clone is expanded.

V gene,clone size,D gene,J gene,CDR3 protein
TRBV20-1,few,TRBD2,TRBJ2-3,SARRGPSGSADTQY
TRBV11-2,NA,NA,TRBJ1-2,ASSLDLRLYGYT
TRBV4-2,few,NA,TRBJ2-2,ASSQVINTGELF
TRBV9,NA,TRBD2,TRBJ2-4,ASSVGTSGSVTKNIQY
TRBV28,few,TRBD2,TRBJ2-5,ASSRPGGRGETQY
TRBV24-1,many,NA,TRBJ2-6,ATSGPDGTSGANVLT
TRBV5-1,few,TRBD1,TRBJ2-7,ASSLDRGGAYEQY
TRBV3-1,few,TRBD1,TRBJ1-1,ASSPETGGANTEAF
TRBV4-1,NA,NA,TRBJ1-5,ASSQEVVVSNQPQH
TRBV5-1,NA,TRBD2,TRBJ2-1,ASSSGTSGVPSSYNEQF
TRBV28,few,NA,TRBJ1-2,ASSLHYGYT
TRBV12-3/TRBV12-4,NA,TRBD2,TRBJ2-3,ASSPPRLAGGSDTQY
TRBV20-1,NA,NA,TRBJ2-2,SASRQTNTGELF
TRBV7-9,many,NA,TRBJ2-3,ASSLATPGTDTQY
TRBV29-1,NA,NA,TRBJ2-3,SVDRHTDTQY
TRBV11-2,few,NA,TRBJ2-7,ACSLDLAYEQY
TRBV12-3/TRBV12-4,NA,NA,TRBJ2-5,ASSSKYRDGGDTQY
TRBV11-2,NA,NA,TRBJ1-1,ASSPPGRRRTEAF
TRBV2,NA,NA,TRBJ2-5,ASNQGVPASQY
TRBV5-1,many,NA,TRBJ2-1,ASSRRVHEQF
TRBV4-1,many,NA,TRBJ2-2,ASSRRLGGELF
TRBV24-1,NA,NA,TRBJ2-1,ATSDAAYNEQF
TRBV5-4,NA,TRBD1,TRBJ2-5,ASSLGGQSQETQY
TRBV12-3/TRBV12-4,NA,NA,TRBJ2-7,ASTTRAEYEQY
TRBV29-1,many,NA,TRBJ1-1,SAARSDTEAF